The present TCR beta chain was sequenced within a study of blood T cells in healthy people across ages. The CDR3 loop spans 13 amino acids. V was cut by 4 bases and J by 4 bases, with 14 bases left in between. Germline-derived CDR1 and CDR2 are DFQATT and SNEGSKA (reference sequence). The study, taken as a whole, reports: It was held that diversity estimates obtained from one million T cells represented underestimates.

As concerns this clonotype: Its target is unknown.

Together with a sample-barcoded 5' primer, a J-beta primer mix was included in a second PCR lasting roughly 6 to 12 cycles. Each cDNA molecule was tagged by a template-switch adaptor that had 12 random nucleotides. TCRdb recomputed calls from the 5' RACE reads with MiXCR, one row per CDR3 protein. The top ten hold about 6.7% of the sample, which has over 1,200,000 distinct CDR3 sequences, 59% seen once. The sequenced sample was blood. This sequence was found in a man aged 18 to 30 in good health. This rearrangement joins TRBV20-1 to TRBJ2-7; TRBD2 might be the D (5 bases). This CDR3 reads CSAKGRGAYEQYF. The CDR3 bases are TGCAGTGCTAAAGGACGGGGAGCTTACGAGCAGTACTTC.